Listed here are 9 T cell receptor beta chains from one sample, sequenced in a study of vaccination and CD4 T cells after COVID-19. For these TCRs, the target antigens are not known. The sample's treatment: roughly ten-day PBMC culture with coronavirus spike peptide pools or control peptides (ViraFEST assay). Cultured CD4+ T cell DNA underwent sequencing with the Oncomine TCR Beta short-read assay. TCRdb used MiXCR to reprocess the PCR reads, holding one entry per CDR3 protein. The sample carries approximately 11,000 distinct CDR3 sequences, 20% to 25% recorded once. Sample: CD4+ T cells from blood, cultured in vitro, taken before SARS-CoV-2 vaccination. The receptors originated from a human donor who received a COVID-19 vaccine.

The genes are TRBV7-9 and TRBJ2-5; weak D call: TRBD1 (5 bases). Trimming stripped 7 bases from V and 2 bases from J, with 5 bases between. Germline V gene data show CDR1 as SEHNR and CDR2 as FQNEAQ (reference sequence). This CDR3 comprises 11 residues. The CDR3 spells CASKGQETQYF. CDR3 nucleotides: TGTGCCAGCAAGGGGCAAGAGACCCAGTACTTC. The whole variable domain, remainder taken from reference TRBV7-9 and TRBJ2-5, is DTGVSQNPRHKITKRGQNVTFRCDPISEHNRLYWYRQTLGQGPEFLTYFQNEAQLEKSRLLSDRFSAERPKGSFSTLEIQRTEQGDSAMYLCASKGQETQYFGPGTRLLVL.

The table lists this clonotype with a few counts. The V gene is TRBV14, the J gene TRBJ2-7, with 9 bases that match TRBD1. In germline, CDR1 is SGHDN, CDR2 FVKESK. The V gene end was trimmed by 5 bases and the J gene end by 5 bases; junction bases not matched to a gene: 13. The CDR3 length is 16 residues. CDR3 sequence reads: CASSGQGNISIHEQYF. In DNA form, the CDR3 reads TGTGCCAGCAGCGGACAGGGGAACATTTCCATACACGAGCAGTACTTC. Combining the CDR3 with reference TRBV14 and TRBJ2-7 gives the whole variable domain EAGVTQFPSHSVIEKGQTVTLRCDPISGHDNLYWYRRVMGKEIKFLLHFVKESKQDESGMPNNRFLAERTGGTYSTLKVQPAELEDSGVYFCASSGQGNISIHEQYFGPGTRLTVT.

The genes are TRBV30 and TRBJ1-1, with a possible D match to TRBD1 (5 bases). The V and J ends lost 3 bases and 8 bases respectively, with 16 bases between them. CDR1 GTSNPN and CDR2 SVGIG come from the germline V gene (reference sequence). The length of the CDR3 is 13 residues. DNA for the CDR3: TGTGCCTGGAGATCCCAGGGATTTTCAGAAGCTTTCTTT. This codes for CAWRSQGFSEAFF.

This clonotype turned up a few times. The chain joins TRBV25-1 to TRBJ2-3; no clear D gene. Looked up from germline, CDR1 is MGHDK and CDR2 is SYGVNS. Deletions cut 3 bases from V and 0 bases from J, with 13 bases between. The CDR3 is 16 residues long. As DNA, the CDR3 is TGTGCCAGCAGTGATATTCGTAAAGGTAGCACAGATACGCAGTATTTT. Translated: CASSDIRKGSTDTQYF.

This clonotype is medium-sized by share. The chain couples TRBV19 to TRBJ1-2, with 7 bases lining up with TRBD1. This CDR3 contains 14 residues. The V gene end was trimmed by 5 bases and the J gene end by 2 bases; junction bases not matched to a gene: 5. Germline CDR1 is LNHDA and CDR2 is SQIVND (reference sequence). CDR3 sequence: CASSPGGGNYGYTF. CDR3 in DNA: TGTGCCAGTAGTCCAGGGGGAGGAAACTATGGCTACACCTTC.

The sample holds a few counts of this clonotype. The rearrangement links TRBV6-1 to TRBJ1-5, with D unclear. Trimming shortened V by 8 bases and J by 1 base, and 9 bases separated the two germline ends. The CDR3 totals 13 residues. Germline V gene sequence: CDR1 MNHNS, CDR2 SASEGT. The CDR3 region is CASLRGSNQPQHF. The CDR3, as DNA: TGTGCCAGCTTGCGAGGGAGCAATCAGCCCCAGCATTTT.

The chain employs TRBV14 and TRBJ2-3, with D maybe TRBD2 (6 bases). CDR1 SGHDN and CDR2 FVKESK come from the germline V gene. Trimming left V 5 bases short and J 4 bases short, with 13 bases between. This CDR3 spans 14 amino acids. The CDR3 DNA sequence: TGTGCCAGCAGCTCCCGGGGGATCGCAGATACGCAGTATTTT. Protein sequence: CASSSRGIADTQYF.

V is TRBV4-1 and J is TRBJ2-5; 7 bases fit TRBD2. In germline, CDR1 is MGHRA, CDR2 YSYEKL. The J segment lost 1 base and the V segment lost 0 bases, leaving 11 bases of the junction unmatched. This CDR3 is built from 18 residues. For the CDR3, the DNA is TGCGCCAGCAGCCAAGATTTAGCTGGGGCGGGGGTCCAAGAGACCCAGTACTTC. Translation: CASSQDLAGAGVQETQYF.

This clonotype has only a few counts. This rearrangement joins TRBV19 to TRBJ1-1, with D unclear. Germline V gives CDR1 LNHDA, CDR2 SQIVND (reference sequence). Trimming shortened V by 3 bases and J by 1 base, and 9 bases separated the two germline ends. The CDR3 is made up of 14 amino acids. CDR3 DNA sequence: TGTGCCAGTAGTATGACTCTGTCGAACACTGAAGCTTTCTTT. It encodes CASSMTLSNTEAFF.